A single sample gave rise to the 6 T cell receptor beta chains below, sequenced in a study of OX40 agonist ivuxolimab in advanced cancers. Preparation of the library involved the immunoSEQ multiplex PCR assay. As stored in TCRdb, this immuneACCESS dataset retains in-frame rearrangements with V and J assigned. A fraction of the clones does not appear; measured against another copy, unresolved V genes explain less than half of the discrepancy, and the remainder lacks a known reason. The sample table records tens of thousands of clones; roughly 88% of these occur just once. The ten largest clones take up roughly 4.3% of the sample. The source material was CD4+ or CD8+ T cells sorted from blood, sampled in a trial of the OX40 agonist ivuxolimab. The origin of the receptors is an adult with an advanced solid tumor such as melanoma, head and neck, liver or kidney cancer.

The chain combines TRBV5-1 with TRBJ1-2; 12 positions match TRBD1. CDR1 and CDR2 (germline): SGHRS, YFSETQ. The CDR3 runs to 15 residues. The ends lost 4 bases at V and 8 bases at J; junction bases unmatched: 9. The CDR3 loop is CASSVGTGGATGYTF. For the CDR3, the DNA is TGCGCCAGCAGCGTTGGGACAGGGGGCGCAACGGGCTACACCTTC.

In its sample, this clone was seen a few times. V usage is TRBV7-6 and J usage is TRBJ2-5; the D gene is possibly TRBD1 (6 bases). The germline V and J ends were trimmed by 0 bases and 4 bases, with 15 bases remaining between them. The CDR3 runs 16 residues. From germline, CDR1 is SGHVS and CDR2 FNYEAQ. CDR3 DNA: TGTGCCAGCAGCTTAGCGAGGGCAGGGGTCGGAGAGACCCAGTACTTC. Its translation is CASSLARAGVGETQYF.

The chain couples TRBV28 to TRBJ2-1; no firm D call. CDR1 is MDHEN, CDR2 SYDVKM, per germline. V was cut by 8 bases and J by 1 base, with 12 bases left in between. This CDR3 region has 14 residues. The CDR3 is CASRSDFSYNEQFF. CDR3 coding DNA: TGTGCCAGCCGAAGCGACTTTTCCTACAATGAGCAGTTCTTC. The whole variable domain, remainder taken from reference TRBV28 and TRBJ2-1, is DVKVTQSSRYLVKRTGEKVFLECVQDMDHENMFWYRQDPGLGLRLIYFSYDVKMKEKGDIPEGYSVSREKKERFSLILESASTNQTSMYLCASRSDFSYNEQFFGPGTRLTVL.

A single count supports this clone. The CDR3 nucleotides are TGTGCCAGCAGCTTGTGGCTATCTGGGGCCAACGTCCTGACTTTC. As protein: CASSLWLSGANVLTF. This rearrangement joins TRBV7-9 to TRBJ2-6, with D unclear. V lost 3 bases and J 1 base, leaving 7 bases between the germline ends. The CDR3 is made up of 15 amino acids. CDR1 and CDR2 (germline): SEHNR, FQNEAQ (reference sequence).

For this clone: Compared with germline, one end of the junction differs, possibly owing to a read error. The J gene is TRBJ2-7, the V gene TRBV5-1, with TRBD2 identical over 8 bases. CDR3 length: 14 residues. Germline CDR1 is SGHRS and CDR2 is YFSETQ. The CDR3 reads CASSSVAGTYEQYF. The CDR3 coding sequence is TGTGCCAGCAGCTCGGTAGCGGGAACCTACGAGCAGTACTTC.

V is TRBV4-1 and J is TRBJ1-4; D is perhaps TRBD1 (5 bases). Germline V gene data show CDR1 as MGHRA and CDR2 as YSYEKL. The germline V and J ends were trimmed by 3 bases and 0 bases, with 11 bases remaining between them. The CDR3 extends over 16 amino acids. The CDR3 region has the DNA TGCGCCAGCAGCCACGAACAACAGGCAACTAATGAAAAACTGTTTTTT. Translated: CASSHEQQATNEKLFF.